This TCR beta chain was observed in a study of Ad26.COV2.S vaccination and SARS-CoV-2 variants. Study-level background: Donor participated within the Ad26.COV2.S arm of the COV1001 trial. Ad26.COV2.S shots went into the muscle once or twice, 56 days apart. Study observations and caveats: After vaccination, reports described spike-specific CD8+ and CD4+ T cell responses as showing substantial breadth.

This CDR3 has 13 residues. The germline CDR1 and CDR2 sequences are LNHNV and YYDKDF (reference sequence). The trim removed 0 bases at V and 8 bases at J, leaving 1 base unmatched. Remarks on this clone: What it binds is unknown.

Clones were sequenced by immunoSEQ multiplex PCR, and TCRdb holds only the in-frame ones, with some missing. The data contain around 450,000 clones, 70% to 90% of them singletons. Treatment reported: around 19 received Ad26.COV2.S at low or high dose, single or two shots; several received placebo; per-sample allocation not given. Samples analyzed were those drawn on day 63 after the first vaccine or placebo injection. This clonotype was sampled from a person between 18 and 65 years old who received the Ad26.COV2.S COVID-19 vaccine or a placebo. The chain is built from TRBV15 and TRBJ2-1; 7 positions match TRBD1. Sequenced here: peripheral blood, sampled in a trial of Ad26.COV2.S vaccine versus placebo. DNA for the CDR3: TGTGCCACCAGCAGAGATCAGGGGGATGAGCAGTTCTTC. Protein product: CATSRDQGDEQFF.